This section outlines one TCR beta chain sequence together with its context. Its antigen remains undetermined. The sample holds no much larger clone one base away, and base qualities are not on file. The data were taken from a study of T cell changes during pregnancy in multiple sclerosis (dated by TCRdb to the late 2010s). Some background on the complete study: In women with multiple sclerosis, the researchers looked at how the T cell repertoire shifted as pregnancy progressed.

The method was the immunoSEQ multiplex PCR assay. TCRdb holds this immuneACCESS table with in-frame rearrangements only. Some clones are missing; in checked studies, unresolved V genes explain under half, and the rest has no known cause. This sample has tens of thousands of clones in its table, and approximately 89% of those were observed once. Roughly 1.3% of the sample is held by the ten biggest clonotypes. Taken from the germline V gene (reference sequence), the CDR1 and CDR2 loops are SGHAT and FQDESV. The CDR3, cysteine through phenylalanine, is 15 amino acids long. CDR3 DNA only is kept here, 45 bases in frame from base 1. V has 5 bases trimmed and J has 7 bases trimmed; junction bases matching no gene number 6.

This TCR was recovered from a female donor with multiple sclerosis, enrolled in a pregnancy study. The rearranged segments are TRBV11-1 and TRBJ2-1, and 12 bases in between align with TRBD2. The sequences come from CD4+ T cells from peripheral blood mononuclear cells, collected in the first trimester of pregnancy. CDR3 region: CASSPPSGRGNEQFF. The nucleotide sequence reads as follows: TGTGCCAGCAGCCCACCTAGCGGGAGGGGGAATGAGCAGTTCTTC.